Following are 5 T cell receptor beta chains from one sample sequenced in a study of shared clonotypes between healthy human individuals. Data came from immunoSEQ multiplex PCR; TCRdb stores just in-frame clones and leaves some out. Among some 470,000 clones listed, around 78% were seen once. Sequencing was carried out using PBMCs. Receptors originate from a woman between 35 and 50 years old in good health. Some clones in this sample may be carry-over from other donors' samples.

This clone has more than one count but fewer than ten. The chain recombines TRBV10-3 with TRBJ1-1; maybe TRBD1 (5 bases). Germline V lookup: CDR1 ENHRY, CDR2 SYGVKD. V was cut by 7 bases and J by 8 bases, with 20 bases left in between. The CDR3 length is 14 residues. Here the CDR3 DNA reads TGTGCCATCACCCCTCGAAGGGACGGAGAAGAAGCTTTCTTT. This sequence encodes CAITPRRDGEEAFF.

This CDR3 is CASSLSRFEQYF. CDR3 DNA: TGTGCCAGCAGCCTAAGCAGGTTCGAGCAGTACTTC. This rearrangement joins TRBV7-2 to TRBJ2-7; unclear D gene. CDR3 length: 12 amino acids. Trimming took off 5 bases at V and 6 bases at J, with 11 bases between the two ends. Germline loops: CDR1 SGHTA, CDR2 FQGNSA.

The rearrangement uses TRBV10-3 and TRBJ2-2; D remains unclear. V shed 3 bases and J shed 2 bases, with 7 bases lying between them. From germline, CDR1 is ENHRY and CDR2 SYGVKD. The CDR3 has 14 amino acids. The CDR3: CAISDGINTGELFF. The CDR3 nucleotides are TGTGCCATCAGTGATGGGATAAACACCGGGGAGCTGTTTTTT.

The V call is TRBV11-2, the J call TRBJ2-1, with 7 positions matching TRBD1. V shed 1 base and J 4 bases; nucleotides not matched to a gene: 1. The CDR3 loop spans 14 amino acids. Germline-derived CDR1 and CDR2 are SGHAT and FQNNGV. The CDR3 protein is CASSLGRGYNEQFF. The CDR3, as DNA: TGTGCCAGCAGCTTAGGCAGGGGGTACAATGAGCAGTTCTTC.

The chain uses TRBV6-1 and TRBJ1-2, with TRBD1 matching 7 bases. The V gene end was trimmed by 2 bases and the J gene end by 3 bases; junction bases not matched to a gene: 3. The CDR3 extends over 14 amino acids. Germline loops: CDR1 MNHNS, CDR2 SASEGT. The CDR3 reads CASSERGRDYGYTF. The CDR3, as DNA: TGTGCCAGCAGTGAAAGGGGGCGGGACTATGGCTACACCTTC.